Reported below is one T cell receptor (beta chain). The trim removed 3 bases at V and 5 bases at J, leaving 2 bases unmatched. CDR3 length equals 13 residues. Germline loops: CDR1 SGHKS, CDR2 YYEKEE (reference sequence). This entry comes from a study of OX40 agonist ivuxolimab in advanced cancers. Some clones are missing from TCRdb's copy, which holds only in-frame ones; the method was immunoSEQ multiplex PCR. The table records approximately 100,000 clones, about nine tenths of them present only once. The rearrangement links TRBV5-5 to TRBJ2-3; 8 positions agree with TRBD1. The sequenced sample was CD4+ or CD8+ T cells sorted from blood, obtained in a trial of the OX40 agonist ivuxolimab. This clonotype was sampled from an adult with an advanced solid tumor such as melanoma, head and neck, liver or kidney cancer. Here the CDR3 reads CASSSTGGDTQYF. The CDR3 DNA is TGTGCCAGCAGCTCCACAGGGGGAGATACGCAGTATTTT. Looking up the rest from reference TRBV5-5 and TRBJ2-3 gives the full variable domain: DAGVTQSPTHLIKTRGQQVTLRCSPISGHKSVSWYQQVLGQGPQFIFQYYEKEERGRGNFPDRFSARQFPNYSSELNVNALLLGDSALYLCASSSTGGDTQYFGPGTRLTVL.